This T cell receptor beta chain was found in a study of breast tumors, draining lymph nodes, adjacent tissues. Broader study findings: That most tumor T cells come from lymph nodes remained unproven. Luminal-like breast cancer showed significantly higher tumor–nontumor repertoire similarity than basal-like. Most tumor T cells seemingly derive from lymph node, then expand in tumor. Tumors had less TCR diversity than lymph nodes, more than nontumor tissue.

Germline lookup yields CDR1 SGHNT and CDR2 YENEEA. The CDR3 contains 15 residues. J was trimmed by 3 bases and V by 1 base; bases with no gene match: 5. One entry per CDR3 protein, called by TCRdb with MiXCR from the multiplex PCR reads. The data show roughly 260,000 distinct CDR3 sequences, over 25% seen once. Breast cancer patients provided tissue from their axillary draining lymph nodes. In regard to this clonotype: The antigen is undetermined.

The sample comprised axillary lymph node tissue. This chain connects TRBV11-3 to TRBJ2-5, with 7 bases that match TRBD2. The receptor was isolated from a female donor with breast cancer. Some clones in this sample may be carry-over from other donors' samples. The CDR3 loop reads CASSLGRTREETQYF. Here the CDR3 DNA reads TGTGCCAGCAGCTTAGGGCGGACTAGGGAAGAGACCCAGTACTTC.